The source of this T cell receptor beta chain is a study of tumor-infiltrating lymphocytes in primary liver carcinoma. Germline DNA was also extracted, and blood RNA was taken from unsorted whole blood. Constant-region priming of around 530 ng total RNA yielded TCR beta cDNA. Researchers made the TCR beta libraries by running three nested multiplex PCR rounds with slightly modified ARM-PCR. TCRdb reprocessed the multiplex PCR reads via MiXCR and lists one record per CDR3 protein. This sample has about 180,000 distinct CDR3 sequences, with over 45% found just once. The sequenced sample was peripheral blood. This receptor was taken from a man in his forties with primary liver carcinoma and hepatitis B virus infection.

The CDR3 spells CASSPRVVDVGYTF. In nucleotides, the CDR3 is TGTGCCAGTAGCCCCCGGGTAGTCGATGTTGGCTACACCTTC. This chain joins TRBV11-2 and TRBJ1-2; D is unclear. The CDR3 spans 14 residues. V gave up 9 bases and J gave up 7 bases, with 21 bases separating them. The germline V gene encodes CDR1 SGHAT and CDR2 FQNNGV.